This T cell receptor (beta chain) was recovered during a study of blood T cell repertoires in COVID-19. Germline loops: CDR1 SGHDN, CDR2 FVKESK. V dropped 4 bases and J dropped 9 bases, with 22 bases sitting between them. The CDR3 length is 16 residues. The data were produced by immunoSEQ multiplex PCR, yet TCRdb's version contains in-frame clones alone and is incomplete. The sample shows approximately 220,000 clones, about four fifths of them seen only once. Specimen: peripheral blood. This clonotype was obtained from a woman of 80 years or more with acute or convalescent COVID-19. The chain uses TRBV14 and TRBJ1-5, with D possibly being TRBD1 (5 bases). CDR3 in DNA: TGTGCCAGCAGCCCCGACTGTCAGGGCAAAAAACCGCCCCAGCATTTT. This codes for CASSPDCQGKKPPQHF.